This TCR beta chain came from a study of T-cell reconstitution after alpha-beta-depleted transplantation in children. Findings of the study overall: Newly generated T cells supplied most T-cell counts and diversity one year post-transplant. About two months after transplant, alpha-beta T cells reportedly came from several hundred expanded graft clones. High day-60 TCRbeta diversity in some patients came from surviving recipient T cells and thymic progenitors.

The authors prepared the TCRbeta library with unique molecular identifiers. TCRdb recomputed calls from the PCR reads with MiXCR, one row per CDR3 protein. The repertoire consists of about 200,000 distinct CDR3 sequences, with 5.5% to 7% occurring once and the leading ten covering approximately 5.7%. This CDR3 region has 12 residues. Germline V CDR1 and CDR2: SNHLY, FYNNEI. J gave up 4 bases and V 10 bases, and 4 bases lay outside the gene matches. Comment on this clonotype: The antigen is undetermined.

The receptor was derived from a boy aged 2 to 9 with acute lymphoblastic leukemia, due to receive a stem cell transplant. The sequencing here drew on PBMCs, taken before TCRalphabeta/CD19-depleted stem cell transplant. The gene calls are TRBV2 and TRBJ2-3; TRBD2 matches 8 bases. CDR3 region: CATRGGPDTQYF. CDR3 nucleotides: TGTGCCACTCGGGGGGGCCCAGATACGCAGTATTTT.